This TCR beta chain was captured in a study of blood T cell repertoires in COVID-19. Study context: Donors in the United States, Italy and Spain gave samples during acute or convalescent COVID-19. Sample material is recorded as cDNA or gDNA derived from T cells, B-cell-depleted T cells, or PBMCs.

Study processing details: Researchers report that nucleated cell counts were estimated from reference gene primer amplification. Sequenced by immunoSEQ multiplex PCR; TCRdb stores in-frame clones only, minus some. That table supplies the V and J calls and clone size; D and trimming were determined from the DNA. The table lists around 65,000 clones, about four fifths of them singletons, with more than 40% in the top ten. V was pared by 2 bases and J by 5 bases, with 10 bases between. The CDR3 is 14 amino acids. Sequences were obtained from peripheral blood. This TCR derives from a human donor in a cohort sampled during active COVID-19. The V call is TRBV23-1, the J call TRBJ2-1; maybe TRBD1 (6 bases). TRBV23-1 is noted as an ORF with a role that remains uncertain. CDR3 loop: CASSQADRHNEQFF. The CDR3 DNA follows: TGCGCCAGCAGTCAAGCCGACAGGCACAATGAGCAGTTCTTC.